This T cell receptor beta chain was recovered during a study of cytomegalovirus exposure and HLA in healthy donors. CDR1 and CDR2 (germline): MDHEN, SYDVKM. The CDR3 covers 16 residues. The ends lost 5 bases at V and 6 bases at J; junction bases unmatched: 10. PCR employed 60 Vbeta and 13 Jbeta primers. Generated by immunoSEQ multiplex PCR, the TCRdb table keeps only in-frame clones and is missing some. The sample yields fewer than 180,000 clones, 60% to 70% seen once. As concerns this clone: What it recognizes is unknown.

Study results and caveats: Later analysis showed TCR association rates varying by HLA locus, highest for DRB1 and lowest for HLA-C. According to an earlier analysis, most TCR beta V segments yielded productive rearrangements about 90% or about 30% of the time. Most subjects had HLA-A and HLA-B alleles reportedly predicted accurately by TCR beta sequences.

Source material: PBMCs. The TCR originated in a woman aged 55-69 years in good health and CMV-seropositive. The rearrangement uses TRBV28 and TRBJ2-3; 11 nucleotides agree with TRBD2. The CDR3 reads CASSPTSGNSLDTQYF. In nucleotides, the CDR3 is TGTGCCAGCAGTCCGACTAGCGGGAATAGCCTCGATACGCAGTATTTT.